Listed here is a single T cell receptor beta chain. The antigen remains undetermined. Assay used: immunoSEQ multiplex PCR; TCRdb lists only in-frame clones, some missing. The sample holds 2 million to 2.5 million clones, just over 90% seen once. The data derive from a study of shared clonotypes between healthy human individuals. General study findings and limits: Sharing of clonotypes among donors was expected to vary with sequencing depth.

Naive CD8 cells lacked CD45RO, underwent positive selection for CCR7 and left out terminally differentiated effector memory CD45RA+ cells. The CDR3 is 18 amino acids. Deletions cut 0 bases from V and 5 bases from J, with 20 bases between. CDR1 and CDR2 (germline): SSHAT, FNYEAQ (reference sequence). Specimen: naive CD8+ T cells from PBMCs. This clonotype was obtained from a man aged 18-30 years in good health. Some clones in this sample may be carry-over from other donors' samples. The rearrangement uses TRBV7-7 and TRBJ2-1; D is perhaps TRBD1 (7 bases). The CDR3 DNA reads as TGTGCCAGCAGCTTAGCGTGGGCAGGGGGGAAAGTACACAATGAGCAGTTCTTC. This sequence encodes CASSLAWAGGKVHNEQFF.